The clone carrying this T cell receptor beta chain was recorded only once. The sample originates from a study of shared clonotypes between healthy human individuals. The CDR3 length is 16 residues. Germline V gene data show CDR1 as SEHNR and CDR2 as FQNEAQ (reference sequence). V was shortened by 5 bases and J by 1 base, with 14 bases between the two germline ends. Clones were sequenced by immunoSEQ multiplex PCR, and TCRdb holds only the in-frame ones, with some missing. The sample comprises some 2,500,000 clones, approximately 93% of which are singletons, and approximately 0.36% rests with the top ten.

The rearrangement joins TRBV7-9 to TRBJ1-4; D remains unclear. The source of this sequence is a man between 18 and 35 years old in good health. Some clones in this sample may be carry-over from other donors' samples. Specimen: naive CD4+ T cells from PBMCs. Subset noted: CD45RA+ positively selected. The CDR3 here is CASSPARGVTNEKLFF. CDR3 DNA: TGTGCCAGCAGCCCCGCGAGAGGCGTAACTAATGAAAAACTGTTTTTT.